Listed here is a single TCR beta chain. The antigen is not known. The record originates from a study of beta chain features in type 1 diabetes. Study-level information: The samples had around 98 million sorted cells examined in all.

Study-wide points: VDJ junctions sequenced from type 1 diabetes patients showed fewer insertions and more deletions. Small HLA sub-analyses could not settle whether HLA shapes TCRB rearrangement.

Germline lookup yields CDR1 SGHRS and CDR2 YFSETQ. The V and J ends lost 5 bases and 2 bases respectively, with 10 bases between them. CDR3 length: 14 residues. The study reverse transcribed the entire isolated RNA, so it sequenced expressed TCRB transcripts. Stem cell-like memory T cell samples yielded some 1 million reads on average. The protocol was immunoSEQ multiplex PCR, while the TCRdb copy is restricted to in-frame clones and leaves out a portion. The sample contains about 110,000 clones, roughly 40% of which appear only once. The chain recombines TRBV5-1 with TRBJ2-2; D is unclear. The sequenced material came from stem cell memory CD4+ T cells from blood. The clonotype originates from a young woman in good health. The CDR3 spells CASSIISNTGELFF. As DNA, the CDR3 is TGCGCCAGCAGTATTATAAGCAACACCGGGGAGCTGTTTTTT.